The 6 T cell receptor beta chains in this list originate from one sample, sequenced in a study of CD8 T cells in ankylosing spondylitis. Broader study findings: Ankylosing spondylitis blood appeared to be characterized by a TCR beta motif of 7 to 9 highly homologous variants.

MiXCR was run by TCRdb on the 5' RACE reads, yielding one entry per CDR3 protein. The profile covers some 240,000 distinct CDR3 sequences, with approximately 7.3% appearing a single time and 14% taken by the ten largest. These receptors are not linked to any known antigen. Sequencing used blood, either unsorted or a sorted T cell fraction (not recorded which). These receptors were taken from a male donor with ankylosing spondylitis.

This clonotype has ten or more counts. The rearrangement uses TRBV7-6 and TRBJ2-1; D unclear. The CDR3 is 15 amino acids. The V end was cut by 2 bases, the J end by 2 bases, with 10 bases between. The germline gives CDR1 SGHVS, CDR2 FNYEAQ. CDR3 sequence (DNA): TGTGCCAGCAGCTTAATGAGGCTAGCCTACAATGAGCAGTTCTTC. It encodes CASSLMRLAYNEQFF.

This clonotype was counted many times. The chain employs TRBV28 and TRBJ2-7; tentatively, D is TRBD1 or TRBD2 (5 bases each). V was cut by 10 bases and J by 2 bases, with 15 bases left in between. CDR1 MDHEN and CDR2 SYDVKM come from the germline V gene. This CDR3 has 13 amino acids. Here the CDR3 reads CAIGARGTYEQYF. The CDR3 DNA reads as TGTGCCATCGGAGCGAGGGGAACCTACGAGCAGTACTTC.

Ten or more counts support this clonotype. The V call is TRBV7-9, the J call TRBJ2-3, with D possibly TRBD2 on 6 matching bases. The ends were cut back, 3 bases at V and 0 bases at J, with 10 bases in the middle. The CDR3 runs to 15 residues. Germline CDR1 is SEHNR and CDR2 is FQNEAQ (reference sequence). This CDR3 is CASSFGTSSTDTQYF. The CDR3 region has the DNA TGTGCCAGCAGCTTCGGGACTTCTAGCACAGATACGCAGTATTTT.

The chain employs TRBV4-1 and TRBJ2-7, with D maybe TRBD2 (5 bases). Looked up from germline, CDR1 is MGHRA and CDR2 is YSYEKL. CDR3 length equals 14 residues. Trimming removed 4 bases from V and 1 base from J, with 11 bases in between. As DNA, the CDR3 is TGCGCCAGCAGCCCGGGATTATATTCCTACGAGCAGTACTTC. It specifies CASSPGLYSYEQYF.

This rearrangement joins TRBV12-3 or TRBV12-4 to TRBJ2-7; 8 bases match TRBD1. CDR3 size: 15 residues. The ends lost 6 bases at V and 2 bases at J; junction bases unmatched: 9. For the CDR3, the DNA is TGTGCCAGCAGCCAGGACAGGGTGTCGGCCTACGAGCAGTACTTC. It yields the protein CASSQDRVSAYEQYF.

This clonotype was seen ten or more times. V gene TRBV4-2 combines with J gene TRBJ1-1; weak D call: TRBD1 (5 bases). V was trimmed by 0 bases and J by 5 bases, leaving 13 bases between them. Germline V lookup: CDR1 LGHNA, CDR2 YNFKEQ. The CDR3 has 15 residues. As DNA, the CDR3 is TGTGCCAGCAGCCAAGATCCCGGGGGAAGAACTGAAGCTTTCTTT. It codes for CASSQDPGGRTEAFF.